The clone carrying this T cell receptor (beta chain) was recorded at least ten times. Its target is not known. The record originates from a study of early T cells in non-severe SARS-CoV-2 infection. Study-wide context: Investigators sequenced bulk RNA drawn from unsorted whole blood, and chains remained unpaired. General observations from the study: Matches to VDJdb favored anti-spike CD8 responses and missed private and CD4 specificities.

Tagging with unique molecular identifiers was applied to individual cDNA molecules. TCRdb itself ran the 5' RACE reads through MiXCR, one entry per CDR3 protein. This table has about 72,000 distinct CDR3 sequences, roughly 9.1% appearing once. V was pared by 5 bases and J by 0 bases, with 9 bases of the junction left unmatched. The CDR3 is made up of 17 amino acids. CDR1 MGHDK and CDR2 SYGVNS come from the germline V gene. The sample was whole blood, taken at baseline. This TCR was recovered from an adult who was a healthcare worker with PCR-confirmed SARS-CoV-2 infection or an uninfected control (not recorded which). The V gene is TRBV25-1, the J gene TRBJ1-5, with 8 bases fitting TRBD1. CDR3 sequence (DNA): TGTGCCAGCAGTCCGGGACAGGCCCCTCGTAGCAATCAGCCCCAGCATTTT. Encoded protein: CASSPGQAPRSNQPQHF.